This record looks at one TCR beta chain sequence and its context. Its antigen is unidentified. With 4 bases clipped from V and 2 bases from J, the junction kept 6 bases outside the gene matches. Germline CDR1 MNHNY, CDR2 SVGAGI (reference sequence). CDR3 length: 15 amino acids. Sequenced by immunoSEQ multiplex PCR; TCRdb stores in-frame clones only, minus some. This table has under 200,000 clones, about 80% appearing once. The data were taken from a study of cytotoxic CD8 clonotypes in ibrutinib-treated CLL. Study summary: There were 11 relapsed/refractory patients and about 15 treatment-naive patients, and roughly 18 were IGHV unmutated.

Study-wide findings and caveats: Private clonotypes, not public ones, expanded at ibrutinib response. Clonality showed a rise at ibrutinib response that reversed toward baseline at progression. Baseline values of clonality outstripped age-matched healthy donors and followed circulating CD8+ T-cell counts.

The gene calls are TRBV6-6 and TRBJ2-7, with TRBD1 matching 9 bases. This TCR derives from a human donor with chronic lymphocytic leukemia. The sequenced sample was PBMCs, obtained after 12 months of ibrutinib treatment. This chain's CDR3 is CASSSQTGGPYEQYF. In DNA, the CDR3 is TGTGCCAGCAGTTCCCAAACAGGGGGCCCCTACGAGCAGTACTTC.